This TCR beta chain was recorded in a study of blood T cell repertoires in COVID-19. Study context: The United States, Italy and Spain supplied acute and convalescent COVID-19 samples. From T cells, B-cell-depleted T cells, or PBMCs came the material, which was cDNA or gDNA.

Only a few counts were recorded for this clone. The length of the CDR3 is 16 residues. CDR1 is SGDLS, CDR2 YYNGEE, per germline. The trim removed 5 bases at V and 7 bases at J, leaving 11 bases unmatched. How the authors handled the data: Amplified reference gene primers provided the basis for estimating nucleated cell counts. Generated by immunoSEQ multiplex PCR, the TCRdb table keeps only in-frame clones and is missing some. V and J calls and clone size follow that table, whereas D and trimming were derived from the DNA. The sample yields approximately 130,000 clones, 77% seen once. The chain links TRBV9 to TRBJ1-6; 8 nucleotides match TRBD1. What was sequenced was peripheral blood. The sequence was obtained from a man at least 80 years old with acute or convalescent COVID-19. The CDR3 coding sequence is TGTGCCAGCAGTCCCACCAGGGGACAGGTCAATTCACCCCTCCACTTT. It yields the protein CASSPTRGQVNSPLHF.